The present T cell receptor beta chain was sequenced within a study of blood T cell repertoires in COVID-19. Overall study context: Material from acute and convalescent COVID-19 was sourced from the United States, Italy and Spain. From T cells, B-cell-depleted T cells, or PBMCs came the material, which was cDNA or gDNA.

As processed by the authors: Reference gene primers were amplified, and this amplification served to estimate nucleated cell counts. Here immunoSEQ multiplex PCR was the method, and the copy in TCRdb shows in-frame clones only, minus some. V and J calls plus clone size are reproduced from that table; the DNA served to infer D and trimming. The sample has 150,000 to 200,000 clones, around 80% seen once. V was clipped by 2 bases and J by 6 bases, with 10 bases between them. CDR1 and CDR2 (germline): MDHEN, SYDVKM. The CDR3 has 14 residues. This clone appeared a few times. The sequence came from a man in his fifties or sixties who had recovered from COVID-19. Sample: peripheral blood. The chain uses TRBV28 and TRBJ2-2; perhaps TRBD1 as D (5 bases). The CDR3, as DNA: TGTGCCAGCAGTTTACCCAGGGTCGCCGGGGAGCTGTTTTTT. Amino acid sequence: CASSLPRVAGELFF.